This T cell receptor beta chain was sequenced in a study of T cell clones after liver transplantation. Study-wide results and caveats: A significant post-transplant drop in circulating graft-donor-reactive CD4 TCRbeta sequences occurred in most of the 8 subjects.

Notes on this clone: What it binds is not known.

TCRdb's copy holds only in-frame clones and misses some; the assay was immunoSEQ multiplex PCR. The data show roughly 73,000 clones, with about four fifths seen just once and about 0.63% held by the top ten. This CDR3 spans 14 amino acids. The ends lost 7 bases at V and 2 bases at J; junction bases unmatched: 5. Germline loops: CDR1 LNHDA, CDR2 SQIVND (reference sequence). The source material was CD4+ T cells from blood, sampled before liver transplant. This chain links TRBV19 with TRBJ1-2; 9 bases match TRBD1. The source is a human donor who received a liver transplant. The CDR3 DNA is TGTGCCAGTAAGAAACAGGGGGCCAACTATGGCTACACCTTC. This gives the protein CASKKQGANYGYTF. Using reference TRBV19 and TRBJ1-2 for the parts outside the CDR3, the full variable domain is DGGITQSPKYLFRKEGQNVTLSCEQNLNHDAMYWYRQDPGQGLRLIYYSQIVNDFQKGDIAEGYSVSREKKESFPLTVTSAQKNPTAFYLCASKKQGANYGYTFGSGTRLTVV.